Included here is one T cell receptor beta chain sequence, with context. Its antigen is still unknown. No much larger clonotype is one base removed from it; base qualities were not supplied. From a lookup of the germline V gene, CDR1 and CDR2 are MDHEN and SYDVKM. Clipping removes 8 bases from V and 0 bases from J, with 3 as the unmatched junction base count. Counted from cysteine to phenylalanine, this CDR3 has 15 amino acids. The sequence is cut down to CDR3 DNA, 45 bases in frame from base 1. Whole blood was collected in K2EDTA tubes by collaborating institutions according to the institutions' own protocols. For TCRbeta analysis, collaborator samples were shipped as frozen whole blood, as isolated PBMCs, or as DNA extracted from either sample type. This entry comes from a study of blood T cell repertoires in COVID-19 (dated by TCRdb to the early 2020s). Study-level background: Samples from collaborators originated in the United States, Italy and Spain and spanned both the acute and convalescent phases of COVID-19. Where available, HLA class I and class II types were obtained from metadata supplied by the sample provider rather than from assay-based typing. Samples came from the ongoing ImmuneRACE study (first 160 participants) plus 1,254 subjects from 6 global collaborators. The dataset comprised deeply sampled blood TCRbeta repertoires from subjects exposed to, actively infected with, or recovered from COVID-19. Nearly every sample came with metadata listing a de-identified subject ID, COVID-19 status, age in years and sex. The prospective study material was composed of cDNA or gDNA derived from T cells, B-cell-depleted T cells, or PBMCs. The repertoires were released in a freely available public database meant as a resource for research on the immune response to SARS-CoV-2.

General study outcomes and caveats: Clinical and demographic metadata were provided uncurated, with the amount varying by source and participant.

TCRbeta CDR3 regions were amplified from genomic DNA using the immunoSEQ Assay, a bias-controlled multiplex PCR. As for how the authors treated the data: Nucleated cell counts per sample were estimated from amplification of reference gene primers within the assay. To quantify the absolute abundance of each unique TCRbeta CDR3 rearrangement, sequence reads were collapsed and filtered. Productive Simpson clonality was computed per sample as the square root of Simpson's diversity index over productive rearrangements. TCRdb retrieved this table from immuneACCESS and kept in-frame rearrangements only. Not all clones are present; in checked studies, unresolved V genes account for under half, and no reason is known for the remainder. D and trimming were read from the DNA, whereas the V and J calls and clone size are those reported in that table. Present in this sample are under 150,000 clones, approximately 73% of which were seen just once. Of the sample, around 4% falls within the top ten clones.

The sequence joins TRBV28 to TRBJ1-5; TRBD1 fits 11 bases in the junction. The sequencing sample was made of peripheral blood. This TCR was sampled from a man in his fifties or sixties with acute or convalescent COVID-19. The CDR3 reads CASRDRGASNQPQHF. Here is the DNA: TGTGCCAGCCGGGACAGGGGGGCTAGCAATCAGCCCCAGCATTTT.